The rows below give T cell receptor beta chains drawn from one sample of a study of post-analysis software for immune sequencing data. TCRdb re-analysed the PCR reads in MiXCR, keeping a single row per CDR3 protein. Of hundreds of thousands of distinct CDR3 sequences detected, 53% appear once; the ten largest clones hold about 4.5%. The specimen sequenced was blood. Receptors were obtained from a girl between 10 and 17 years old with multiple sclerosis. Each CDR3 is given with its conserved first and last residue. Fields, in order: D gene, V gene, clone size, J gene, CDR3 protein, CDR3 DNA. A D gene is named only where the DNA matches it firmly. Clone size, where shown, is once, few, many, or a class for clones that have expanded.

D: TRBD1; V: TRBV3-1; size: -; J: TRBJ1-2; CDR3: CASSQGPKRTGLGYTF; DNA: TGTGCCAGCAGCCAAGGCCCAAAGCGGACAGGGCTAGGCTACACCTTC
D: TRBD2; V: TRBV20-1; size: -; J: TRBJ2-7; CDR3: CSATKLAGNSYEQYF; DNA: TGCAGTGCAACAAAACTAGCGGGCAACTCCTACGAGCAGTACTTC
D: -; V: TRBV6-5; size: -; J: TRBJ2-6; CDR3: CASSLRTVTGANVLTF; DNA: TGTGCCAGCAGCCTCAGGACAGTTACTGGGGCCAACGTCCTGACTTTC
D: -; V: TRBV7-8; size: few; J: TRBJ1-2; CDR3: CVSSPRTYGYTF; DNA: TGTGTCAGCAGCCCGAGGACATATGGCTACACCTTC
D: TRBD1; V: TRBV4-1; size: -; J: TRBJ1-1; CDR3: CASSQGQGKAFF; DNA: TGCGCCAGCAGCCAAGGACAGGGAAAAGCTTTCTTT
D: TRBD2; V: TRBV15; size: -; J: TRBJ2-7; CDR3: CATSRGSGGSLYEQYF; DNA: TGTGCCACCTCGAGGGGTAGCGGGGGGAGTTTATACGAGCAGTACTTC
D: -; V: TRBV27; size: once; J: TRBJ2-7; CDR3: CASSLFRRRDPASSYEQYF; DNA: TGTGCCAGCAGTTTATTTCGTCGAAGAGACCCAGCGAGCTCCTACGAGCAGTACTTC
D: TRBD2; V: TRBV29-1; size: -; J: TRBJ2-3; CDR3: CSVARTSGRAGRTDTQYF; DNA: TGCAGCGTTGCCCGGACTAGCGGGAGGGCGGGTCGAACAGATACGCAGTATTTT
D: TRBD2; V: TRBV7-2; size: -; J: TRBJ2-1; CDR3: CASSLRTSGTYNEQFF; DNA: TGTGCCAGCAGCTTAAGGACTAGCGGAACCTACAATGAGCAGTTCTTC
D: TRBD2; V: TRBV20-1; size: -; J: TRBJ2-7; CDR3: CSARDGGPSGGDSYEQYF; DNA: TGCAGTGCTAGAGATGGTGGCCCTAGCGGGGGGGATTCCTACGAGCAGTACTTC
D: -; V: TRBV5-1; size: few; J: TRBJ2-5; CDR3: CASSSGDETQYF; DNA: TGCGCCAGCAGTTCGGGGGATGAGACCCAGTACTTC
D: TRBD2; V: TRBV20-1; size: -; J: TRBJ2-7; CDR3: CSALLAAPSYEQYF; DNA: TGCAGTGCTTTACTAGCGGCCCCCTCCTACGAGCAGTACTTC
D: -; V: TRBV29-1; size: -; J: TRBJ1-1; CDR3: CSVEYDGLNTEAFF; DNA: TGCAGCGTTGAATACGATGGGCTGAACACTGAAGCTTTCTTT
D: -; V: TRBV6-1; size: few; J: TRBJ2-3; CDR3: CASSSGPGGDTQYF; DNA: TGTGCCAGCAGTTCCGGACCTGGAGGAGATACGCAGTATTTT
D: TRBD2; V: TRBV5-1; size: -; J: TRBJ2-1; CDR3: CASSLSSSGGTEQFF; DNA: TGCGCCAGCAGCTTGTCCTCTAGCGGGGGAACTGAGCAGTTCTTC
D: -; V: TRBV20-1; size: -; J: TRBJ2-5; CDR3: CSARPPPGRVLQETQYF; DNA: TGCAGTGCTAGACCGCCACCAGGCAGGGTCCTTCAAGAGACCCAGTACTTC
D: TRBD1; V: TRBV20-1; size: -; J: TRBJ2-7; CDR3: CSAILPGQGLEQYF; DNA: TGCAGTGCTATCCTCCCGGGACAGGGGCTCGAGCAGTACTTC
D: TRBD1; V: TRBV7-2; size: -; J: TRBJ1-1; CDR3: CASSFQTGMVWTEAFF; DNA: TGTGCCAGCAGCTTCCAGACAGGGATGGTTTGGACTGAAGCTTTCTTT
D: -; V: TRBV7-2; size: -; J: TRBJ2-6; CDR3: CASSLVGGGWGSGANVLTF; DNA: TGTGCCAGCAGCTTAGTTGGAGGGGGCTGGGGCTCTGGGGCCAACGTCCTGACTTTC
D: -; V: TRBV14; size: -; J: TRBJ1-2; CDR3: CASSQEWGQAFGGCGYTF; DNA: TGTGCCAGCAGCCAAGAATGGGGCCAGGCCTTCGGAGGCTGTGGCTACACCTTC
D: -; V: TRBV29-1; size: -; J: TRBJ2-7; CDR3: CSVVRQTYEQYF; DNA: TGCAGCGTTGTTCGGCAGACCTACGAGCAGTACTTC
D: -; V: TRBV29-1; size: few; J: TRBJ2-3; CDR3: CSAWQGQLDTQYF; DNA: TGCAGCGCGTGGCAGGGGCAATTGGATACGCAGTATTTT
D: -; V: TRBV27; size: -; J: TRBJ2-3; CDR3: CASSFPGADTQYF; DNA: TGTGCCAGCAGTTTCCCGGGTGCAGATACGCAGTATTTT
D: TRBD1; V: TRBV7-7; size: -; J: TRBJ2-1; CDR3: CASSKRRPGQGDYEQFF; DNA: TGTGCCAGCAGCAAACGGCGACCGGGACAGGGGGACTATGAGCAGTTCTTC
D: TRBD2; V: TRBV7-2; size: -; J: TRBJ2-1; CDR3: CASSSRTLAGDNEQFF; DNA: TGTGCCAGCAGCTCCCGAACACTAGCGGGGGACAATGAGCAGTTCTTC
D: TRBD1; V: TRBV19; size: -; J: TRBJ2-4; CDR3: CASSIQTGQLNIQYF; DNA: TGTGCCAGTAGTATCCAGACAGGGCAACTAAACATTCAGTACTTC
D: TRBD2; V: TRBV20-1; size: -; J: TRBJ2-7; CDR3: CSATQAGDNYEQYF; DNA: TGCAGTGCTACCCAGGCGGGAGACAACTACGAGCAGTACTTC
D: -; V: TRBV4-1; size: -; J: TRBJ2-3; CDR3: CASTDSGGRGDTQYF; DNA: TGCGCCAGCACCGATTCGGGGGGCCGAGGAGATACGCAGTATTTT
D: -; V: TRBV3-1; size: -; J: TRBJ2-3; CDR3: CASSQDQGQPKLSTDTQYF; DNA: TGTGCCAGCAGCCAAGATCAAGGACAGCCTAAACTCAGCACAGATACGCAGTATTTT
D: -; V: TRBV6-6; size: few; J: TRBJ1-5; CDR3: CASTEGNQPQHF; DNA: TGTGCCAGCACCGAAGGCAATCAGCCCCAGCATTTT
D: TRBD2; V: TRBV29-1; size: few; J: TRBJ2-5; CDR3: CSVGSGGFQETQYF; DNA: TGCAGCGTTGGTTCGGGAGGATTTCAAGAGACCCAGTACTTC